This paragraph covers one TCR beta chain sequence. This clonotype was seen at least ten times. There is no known antigen for this receptor. No base-level quality is on record; no much larger clone is a single base apart. These data come from a study of Graves' ophthalmopathy and Graves' hyperthyroidism (dated by TCRdb to the late 2010s). About the investigation overall: Hyperthyroidism was defined as stable when no progression to ophthalmopathy occurred within 18 months of follow-up. To explore V-J signatures that distinguish ophthalmopathy from hyperthyroidism, a discovery set of around 100 patients was enrolled, made up of around 44 with ophthalmopathy and some 56 with stable hyperthyroidism. After sampling, hyperthyroidism patients received methimazole starting at 30 mg daily, and ophthalmopathy patients received high-dose intravenous methylprednisolone. An independent validation cohort was composed of some 19 hyperthyroidism patients and 17 patients who later progressed from hyperthyroidism to ophthalmopathy. In more than five hyperthyroidism patients, T-cell repertoires of thyroid tissue and blood were compared. In total, 135 blood samples were TCR-sequenced: 40 to 45 ophthalmopathy, around 75 hyperthyroidism and 17 hyperthyroidism-to-ophthalmopathy patients. TCR beta repertoire signatures were used to distinguish Graves' ophthalmopathy from Graves' hyperthyroidism and to predict progression to ophthalmopathy.

TCR beta CDR3 regions were amplified from RNA transcripts for repertoire sequencing. HTBI primers and the Qiagen OneStep RT-PCR kit were used in a first-round RT-PCR, which was followed by a second-round multiplex PCR, size selection and purification. Libraries were sequenced on an Illumina HiSeq2000 using paired-end 100 bp reads. In the original analysis: SOAPnuke was used to process the reads, throwing out any read that had adapters, had uncalled bases, had a mean Phred below 15, or lacked an exact constant-primer or identifier match. COPE v1.2.5 was used to merge high-quality paired reads. Each unique nucleotide sequence was treated as a clonotype, and MiTCR v1.1 was used to align the clonotypes to the IMGT TRB V, D and J references. Analysis was restricted to V-J combinations with a frequency above 0.0001, which covered roughly 99% of repertoires. For each V-J combination, a TCR clonal expansion and chaos score was defined as F50 clonal expansion divided by the chaos observed in the TCRdist matrix. Welch's t-statistics and random forest were used to narrow the features down to more than 10 V-J combinations, which were then fed into a naive Bayes classifier. The Morisita-Horn index was used to measure how similar the thyroid and blood repertoires were. TCRdb passed the public sequencing reads through fastp at Q25 and MiXCR, retaining productive beta sequences. One record per CDR3 amino acid sequence lists the most common genes and DNA. TCRdb's processing, not the study's, gives the V and J calls here. The sample yields more than 1,000,000 distinct CDR3 sequences; about 40% were counted once. The leading ten clones occupy over 8.5% of the sample.

Overall study results and their limits: In validation, the model predicted ophthalmopathy progression with 55% to 71% sensitivity and roughly 72% specificity; roughly eleven predicted patients were CT-confirmed with GO in a median of 6.5 months. No statistical method was used to set the sample size in advance, and the investigators knew which group each participant was assigned to. In cross-validation, the 13-signature model distinguished ophthalmopathy from stable hyperthyroidism with around 90% sensitivity and about 81% specificity, while in the test set the corresponding values were roughly 80% and 75%. Among expanded thyroid clonotypes with frequency above 0.001, most also showed up in blood, which suggests that blood repertoires may reflect the thyroid immune response.

Germline trimming: 4 bases from V, 5 bases from J; junction bases outside gene matches: 3. Taken from cysteine to phenylalanine, the CDR3 has 13 residues. This entry keeps only the CDR3 DNA: 39 bases, framed from base 1. Sequences WNHNN (CDR1) and SYGVQD (CDR2) are obtained from the germline V gene (reference sequence). Hyperthyroidism patients were newly diagnosed, were aged 18 to 65 years, and had a disease duration under 2 months. Patients with other autoimmune diseases, uncontrolled infections, pregnancy or lactation were excluded from the study. Diagnosis was based on clinical symptoms, serum thyroxine, TRAb, thyroid ultrasound and orbital computed tomography. Total RNA was extracted using Trizol reagent, and RNA quality was checked on an Agilent 2100 Bioanalyzer.

The sequenced material came from peripheral blood or thyroid tissue (not recorded which). The receptor comes from an adult man with Graves' hyperthyroidism. This receptor chain uses TRBV10-1 and TRBJ2-5, and 8 bases in between align with TRBD1. The sequence in DNA is TGCGCCAGCAGTGCGGACAGGGCGGAGACCCAGTACTTC. Translated, it gives CASSADRAETQYF.